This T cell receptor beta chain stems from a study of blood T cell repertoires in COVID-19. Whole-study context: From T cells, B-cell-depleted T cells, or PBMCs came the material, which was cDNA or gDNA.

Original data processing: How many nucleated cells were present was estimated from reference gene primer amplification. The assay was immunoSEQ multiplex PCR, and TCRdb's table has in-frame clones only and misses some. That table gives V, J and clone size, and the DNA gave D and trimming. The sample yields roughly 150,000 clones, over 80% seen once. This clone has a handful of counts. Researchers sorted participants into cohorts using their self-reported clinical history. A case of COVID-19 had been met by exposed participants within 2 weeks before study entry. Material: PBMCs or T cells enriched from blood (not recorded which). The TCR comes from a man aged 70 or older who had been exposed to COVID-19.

The CDR3 nucleotides read TGTGCCTGGAGTGTAGAGTATAGCAATCAGCCCCAGCATTTT. Translation: CAWSVEYSNQPQHF. The chain is built from TRBV30 and TRBJ1-5; D remains unclear. Looked up from germline, CDR1 is GTSNPN and CDR2 is SVGIG (reference sequence). This CDR3 is built from 14 residues. V gave up 0 bases and J gave up 0 bases, with 6 bases separating them.